One sample yielded the 26 T cell receptor beta chains listed below, sequenced in a study of radiotherapy plus CTLA-4 blockade in lung cancer. Repertoires were generated with immunoSEQ multiplex PCR, while TCRdb's copy carries only in-frame clones and drops some. The sample contains about 38,000 clones, 86% of which appear only once. Sequenced here: peripheral blood, sampled from a patient treated with radiotherapy plus ipilimumab. The receptor set was obtained from a human donor with non-small cell lung cancer whose response to radiotherapy plus ipilimumab could not be evaluated.

The V call is TRBV5-5, the J call TRBJ2-7, with D possibly TRBD1 on 6 matching bases. Germline V lookup: CDR1 SGHKS, CDR2 YYEKEE (reference sequence). This CDR3 has 15 residues. V lost 1 base and J 0 bases, leaving 11 bases between the germline ends. Here the CDR3 DNA reads TGTGCCAGCAGCTTGCTACAGGGCAGCTCCTACGAGCAGTACTTC. It translates to CASSLLQGSSYEQYF.

The gene calls are TRBV19 and TRBJ1-5; D is uncertain. Germline-derived CDR1 and CDR2 are LNHDA and SQIVND (reference sequence). This CDR3 has 14 residues. The V end was cut by 7 bases, the J end by 1 base, with 11 bases between. Here the CDR3 reads CASKRTVSNQPQHF. Here the CDR3 DNA reads TGTGCCAGTAAACGAACTGTCAGCAATCAGCCCCAGCATTTT.

The rearrangement joins TRBV4-1 to TRBJ2-6; no firm D call. Deletions cut 4 bases from V and 4 bases from J, with 11 bases between. CDR1 and CDR2 from the germline V gene are MGHRA and YSYEKL. The CDR3 length is 15 residues. As DNA, the CDR3 is TGCGCCAGCAGCCGCTCCCTAGAGGGGGCCAACGTCCTGACTTTC. Translated: CASSRSLEGANVLTF.

CDR3 DNA sequence: TGTGCCAGCAGCTTGTGGGAGGGTAGGACCCAGTACTTC. Its protein product is CASSLWEGRTQYF. The V and J genes are TRBV11-2 and TRBJ2-5, with 7 bases aligning to TRBD2. The V segment lost 3 bases and the J segment 7 bases; nucleotides outside the gene matches: 5. CDR1 SGHAT and CDR2 FQNNGV come from the germline V gene. This CDR3 is 13 amino acids long.

The gene calls are TRBV7-9 and TRBJ1-1, with D perhaps TRBD1 (6 bases). The CDR3 runs to 16 residues. The V end lost 5 bases, the J end lost 0 bases, and 16 bases lay between the germline ends. The germline CDR1 and CDR2 sequences are SEHNR and FQNEAQ (reference sequence). CDR3 loop: CASSPTDRPMNTEAFF. The CDR3 coding sequence is TGTGCCAGCAGCCCGACGGACAGACCCATGAACACTGAAGCTTTCTTT. Variable domain in full (rest from reference TRBV7-9 and TRBJ1-1): DTGVSQNPRHKITKRGQNVTFRCDPISEHNRLYWYRQTLGQGPEFLTYFQNEAQLEKSRLLSDRFSAERPKGSFSTLEIQRTEQGDSAMYLCASSPTDRPMNTEAFFGQGTRLTVV.

The V call is TRBV7-2, the J call TRBJ1-2, with 12 bases fitting TRBD1. This CDR3 has 18 amino acids. Germline CDR1 and CDR2: SGHTA and FQGNSA. V lost 2 bases and J lost 6; bases outside the gene matches: 13. As DNA, the CDR3 is TGTGCCAGCAGCTTAATGGCGCCGGGGACAGGGGGCGAAGATGGCTACACCTTC. Translating it yields CASSLMAPGTGGEDGYTF.

The rearrangement links TRBV19 to TRBJ1-2; D remains unclear. Germline V gene sequence: CDR1 LNHDA, CDR2 SQIVND (reference sequence). This CDR3 has 16 residues. V was clipped by 4 bases and J by 7 bases, with 22 bases between them. The CDR3 bases are TGTGCCAGTAGTACCCAACTCGGTGGGGAGATTCGTGGCTACACCTTC. It is translated as CASSTQLGGEIRGYTF.

V and J are TRBV28 and TRBJ1-3; no clear D gene. The V gene's germline CDR1 is MDHEN and CDR2 SYDVKM. The CDR3 is made up of 11 amino acids. Trimming took 8 bases from V and 0 from J, leaving 2 bases between them. In nucleotides, the CDR3 is TGTGCCAGCTACTCTGGAAACACCATATATTTT. It codes for CASYSGNTIYF.

This clone has just one count. V and J are TRBV19 and TRBJ1-6, with 8 bases fitting TRBD1. Germline V CDR1 and CDR2: LNHDA, SQIVND (reference sequence). V trimming: 6 bases; J trimming: 10 bases; junction bases outside the gene matches: 11. The CDR3 length is 15 residues. The CDR3 here is CASSGRTGRQSPLHF. CDR3 coding DNA: TGTGCCAGTAGCGGACGGACAGGGAGGCAATCACCCCTCCACTTT.

The chain uses TRBV2 and TRBJ2-1; no clear D gene. Germline CDR1 reads SNHLY; CDR2 reads FYNNEI. Trimming left V 5 bases short and J 5 bases short, with 10 bases between. The CDR3 is 13 amino acids. This CDR3 is CASSPVSHNEQFF. The CDR3 DNA reads TGTGCCAGCAGTCCGGTGTCTCACAATGAGCAGTTCTTC.

Worth noting for this clone: The germline gene is not matched at one end of the junction; a read error may be the cause. The chain uses TRBV7-7 and TRBJ2-1, with 7 bases fitting TRBD1. The CDR3 sequence is 13 residues long. Looked up from germline, CDR1 is SSHAT and CDR2 is FNYEAQ (reference sequence). DNA of the CDR3: TGTGCTAGCAGCTCGAACGACAGGGCGGTGCAGTTCTTC. Encoded protein: CASSSNDRAVQFF.

This clone has a single count. The CDR3 region has the DNA TGTGCCAGCAGTTCCTCCTCTAGCGGTTCTAACGACGAGCAGTACTTC. Its translation: CASSSSSSGSNDEQYF. The V and J genes are TRBV28 and TRBJ2-7; 7 positions match TRBD2. This CDR3 is 16 amino acids long. Germline V lookup: CDR1 MDHEN, CDR2 SYDVKM. The trim removed 4 bases at V and 5 bases at J, leaving 14 bases unmatched.

The chain carries TRBV11-2 and TRBJ2-1; the match to TRBD2 covers 9 bases. CDR1 and CDR2 from the germline V gene are SGHAT and FQNNGV. The V gene end was trimmed by 0 bases and the J gene end by 1 base; junction bases not matched to a gene: 4. The CDR3 spans 17 residues. The CDR3 sequence is CASSLELSGGSYNEQFF. The CDR3, as DNA: TGTGCCAGCAGCTTAGAGCTTAGCGGGGGTTCCTACAATGAGCAGTTCTTC.

This chain connects TRBV4-2 to TRBJ2-2; D unresolved. The V end lost 0 bases, the J end lost 0 bases, and 8 bases lay between the germline ends. The CDR3 is 16 amino acids. From germline, CDR1 is LGHNA and CDR2 YNFKEQ. CDR3 residues: CASSQETVANTGELFF. CDR3 coding DNA: TGTGCCAGCAGCCAAGAAACAGTCGCGAACACCGGGGAGCTGTTTTTT.

The V and J genes are TRBV6-4 and TRBJ1-1; tentative D call: TRBD1 (6 bases). The CDR3 totals 14 residues. From germline, CDR1 is MRHNA and CDR2 SNTAGT. Trimming took 2 bases from V and 5 from J, leaving 12 bases between them. DNA of the CDR3: TGTGCCAGCAGTGACGGGGGGGCTGGGACTGAAGCTTTCTTT. The encoded protein is CASSDGGAGTEAFF.

This rearrangement joins TRBV6-5 to TRBJ2-3; tentatively, D is TRBD2 (5 bases). The germline V and J ends were trimmed by 2 bases and 3 bases, with 12 bases remaining between them. CDR1 and CDR2 (germline): MNHEY, SVGAGI. The CDR3 is made up of 15 amino acids. CDR3 sequence (DNA): TGTGCCAGCAGTTACGGGTACGGGGTAACAGATACGCAGTATTTT. This codes for CASSYGYGVTDTQYF.

Here the CDR3 DNA reads TGTGCCAGCAGTTTCCAGGGGCTTGAAGCTTTCTTT. Translated: CASSFQGLEAFF. V gene TRBV6-6 combines with J gene TRBJ1-1; D is possibly TRBD1 (6 bases). Germline V lookup: CDR1 MNHNY, CDR2 SVGAGI (reference sequence). The V gene lost 4 bases and the J gene lost 7 bases, with 10 bases spanning the gap. This CDR3 contains 12 residues.

This chain links TRBV19 with TRBJ1-5; D is unclear. The V end lost 6 bases, the J end lost 0 bases, and 18 bases lay between the germline ends. The CDR3 length is 17 residues. Looked up from germline, CDR1 is LNHDA and CDR2 is SQIVND (reference sequence). CDR3 amino acids: CASRDPRGFYSNQPQHF. Here the CDR3 DNA reads TGTGCCAGTAGGGATCCCCGGGGATTTTATAGCAATCAGCCCCAGCATTTT.

As concerns this clone: Other DNA sequences from this sample encode an identical CDR3 as well. V is TRBV28 and J is TRBJ2-7, with D unresolved. This CDR3 region has 11 residues. Germline V gene sequence: CDR1 MDHEN, CDR2 SYDVKM. Trimming pared 6 bases from V and 1 base from J, leaving 4 bases between. CDR3 region: CASSRSYEQYF. DNA for the CDR3: TGTGCCAGCAGCAGGTCCTACGAGCAGTACTTC.

The rearrangement uses TRBV5-4 and TRBJ2-2, with 13 nucleotides matching TRBD2. CDR1 is SGHNT, CDR2 YYREEE, per germline (reference sequence). The junction had 3 bases not matched to a gene; V was cut back by 0 bases and J by 7 bases. This CDR3 contains 16 residues. DNA for the CDR3: TGTGCCAGCAGCTTGGGGACTAGCGGGAGTCTCGGGGAGCTGTTTTTT. This gives the protein CASSLGTSGSLGELFF. Looking up the rest from reference TRBV5-4 and TRBJ2-2 gives the full variable domain: ETGVTQSPTHLIKTRGQQVTLRCSSQSGHNTVSWYQQALGQGPQFIFQYYREEENGRGNFPPRFSGLQFPNYSSELNVNALELDDSALYLCASSLGTSGSLGELFFGEGSRLTVL.

The chain couples TRBV9 to TRBJ2-7; D is possibly TRBD2 (7 bases). The CDR3 sequence is 14 residues long. Germline-derived CDR1 and CDR2 are SGDLS and YYNGEE. Deletions cut 4 bases from V and 3 bases from J, with 14 bases between. The CDR3 DNA reads as TGTGCCAGCAGCCCGTGGGGGGGCAACTACGAGCAGTACTTC. Its translation is CASSPWGGNYEQYF.

The J gene is TRBJ2-7, the V gene TRBV7-2; D uncertain. Germline values: CDR1 SGHTA, CDR2 FQGNSA. The CDR3 has 12 residues. V lost 5 bases to trimming and J lost 2 bases, with 7 bases between them. CDR3 coding DNA: TGTGCCAGCAGCAAGAGCCCCTACGAGCAGTACTTC. The encoded protein is CASSKSPYEQYF.

The chain has TRBV9 and TRBJ1-4; D may be TRBD1 (6 bases). Trimming stripped 0 bases from V and 2 bases from J, with 8 bases between. The CDR3 runs to 15 residues. The V gene's germline CDR1 is SGDLS and CDR2 YYNGEE. The CDR3 reads CASSVGGGTNEKLFF. The DNA for the CDR3 is TGTGCCAGCAGCGTAGGGGGGGGCACTAATGAAAAACTGTTTTTT.

The chain combines TRBV5-6 with TRBJ1-1; possibly TRBD1 for D (5 bases). The germline CDR1 and CDR2 sequences are SGHDT and YYEEEE. The CDR3 sequence is 11 residues long. V was clipped by 4 bases and J by 8 bases, with 9 bases between them. As DNA, the CDR3 is TGTGCCAGCAGCCAAGGACAAGAAGCTTTCTTT. Translation gives CASSQGQEAFF.

This chain joins TRBV15 and TRBJ2-3; TRBD1 matches 7 bases. Germline-derived CDR1 and CDR2 are LNHNV and YYDKDF (reference sequence). CDR3 size: 18 residues. Unmatched junction bases numbered 16, after V lost 3 bases and J lost 4 bases. In DNA form, the CDR3 reads TGTGCCACCAGCAGTGACCGAGATAGGGGGCGCCCGGCAGATACGCAGTATTTT. Its translation: CATSSDRDRGRPADTQYF.

The chain has TRBV4-1 and TRBJ1-2; TRBD1 matches 7 bases. The V segment lost 3 bases and the J segment 4 bases; nucleotides outside the gene matches: 11. Germline lookup yields CDR1 MGHRA and CDR2 YSYEKL. The CDR3 is 16 residues long. The CDR3 nucleotides are TGCGCCAGCAGCCACCCCAATCGACAGGGCCTCTATGGCTACACCTTC. Its translation is CASSHPNRQGLYGYTF.